The clone carrying this TCR beta chain showed up many times. What it binds is not known. These data are taken from a study of CD8 T cells in ankylosing spondylitis. CDR3 length: 18 residues. Germline trimming cut 0 bases from V and 0 bases from J; bases unmatched to any gene: 9. Per germline, CDR1 SGHTS and CDR2 YDEGEE. Quantitative barcoded 5'-RACE was used to prepare TCR beta libraries. One entry per CDR3 protein results from TCRdb running MiXCR on the 5' RACE reads. This sample carries 200,000 to 300,000 distinct CDR3 sequences, approximately 9% of them seen once, and the ten largest clones take under 7.5%. Study results and caveats: Significant enrichment of disease-linked clones was reportedly seen in matched ankylosing spondylitis synovial fluid. Among TCR beta sequences, a motif of several highly homologous variants appeared characteristic of ankylosing spondylitis blood.

What was sequenced was blood, either unsorted or a sorted T cell fraction (not recorded which). The source of this sequence is a male donor with ankylosing spondylitis or in good health (not recorded which). This chain uses TRBV5-8 with TRBJ2-3; 8 bases match TRBD2. This CDR3 reads CASSLVGGRTVSTDTQYF. In DNA, the CDR3 is TGTGCCAGCAGCTTGGTGGGCGGGAGGACGGTGAGCACAGATACGCAGTATTTT.